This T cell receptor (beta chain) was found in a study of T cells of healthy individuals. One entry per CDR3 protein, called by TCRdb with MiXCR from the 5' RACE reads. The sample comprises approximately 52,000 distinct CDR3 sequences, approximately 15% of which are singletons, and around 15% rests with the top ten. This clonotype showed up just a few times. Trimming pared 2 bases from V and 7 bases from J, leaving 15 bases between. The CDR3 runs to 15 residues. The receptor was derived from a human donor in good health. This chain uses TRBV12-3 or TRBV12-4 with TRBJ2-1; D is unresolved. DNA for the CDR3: TGTGCCAGCAGTTTAACCTTGACCGTATTGAATGAGCAGTTCTTC. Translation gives CASSLTLTVLNEQFF.